This T cell receptor beta chain emerged from a study of blood T cell repertoires in COVID-19. As for the study in general: PBMCs, B-cell-depleted T cells, or T cells were the source of the cDNA or gDNA that made up the material.

Germline assignment: CDR1 LGHNA and CDR2 YNFKEQ. The CDR3 is 15 amino acids. Trimming took off 3 bases at V and 3 bases at J, with 13 bases between the two ends. The table came from immunoSEQ multiplex PCR; TCRdb's copy has only in-frame clones and leaves some out. The sample yields about 15,000 clones, around 88% seen once. The chain recombines TRBV4-2 with TRBJ2-3, with D possibly TRBD2 on 5 matching bases. Material: peripheral blood. The clonotype was recovered from a human donor in a cohort sampled during active COVID-19. The CDR3 sequence: CASSHGVVGTDTQYF. The CDR3 bases are TGTGCCAGCAGCCACGGGGTGGTCGGGACAGATACGCAGTATTTT.